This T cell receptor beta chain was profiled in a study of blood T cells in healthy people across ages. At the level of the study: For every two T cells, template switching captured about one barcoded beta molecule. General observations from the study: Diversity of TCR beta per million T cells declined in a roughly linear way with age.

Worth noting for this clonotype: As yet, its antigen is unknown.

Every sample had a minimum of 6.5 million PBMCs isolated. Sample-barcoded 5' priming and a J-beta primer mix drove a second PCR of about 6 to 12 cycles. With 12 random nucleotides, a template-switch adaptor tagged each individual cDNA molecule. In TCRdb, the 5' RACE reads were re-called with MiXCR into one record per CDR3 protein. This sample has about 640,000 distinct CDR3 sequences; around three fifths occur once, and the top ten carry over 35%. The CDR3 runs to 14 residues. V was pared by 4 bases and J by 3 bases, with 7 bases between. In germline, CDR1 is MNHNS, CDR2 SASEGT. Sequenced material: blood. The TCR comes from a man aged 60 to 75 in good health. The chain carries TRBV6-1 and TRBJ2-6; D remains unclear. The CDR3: CASSAVVGANVLTF. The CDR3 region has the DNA TGTGCCAGCAGTGCCGTAGTTGGGGCCAACGTCCTGACTTTC.